The sequence of this T cell receptor (beta chain) was determined in a study of T cell changes during pregnancy in multiple sclerosis. Sequencing used immunoSEQ multiplex PCR; TCRdb keeps in-frame clones, though not all of them. The sample records about 100,000 clones, roughly 90% being singletons. The CDR3 contains 16 residues. Germline V gene sequence: CDR1 SGDLS, CDR2 YYNGEE. Trimming pared 3 bases from V and 4 bases from J, leaving 17 bases between. This material consisted of peripheral blood, taken after pregnancy. This clonotype was obtained from a female donor with multiple sclerosis, enrolled in a pregnancy study. The V and J genes are TRBV9 and TRBJ2-1, with D possibly TRBD2 on 7 matching bases. CDR3 sequence: CASSGGGGAVYNEQFF. DNA of the CDR3: TGTGCCAGCAGCGGAGGGGGGGGCGCGGTATACAATGAGCAGTTCTTC.